The next 10 T cell receptor beta chains were all read from a single sample in a study of cytomegalovirus exposure and HLA in healthy donors. This PCR relied on a set of 60 Vbeta primers and 13 Jbeta primers. Profiling relied on immunoSEQ multiplex PCR, and the TCRdb table lists in-frame clones only, not all of them. The table includes 200,000 to 250,000 clones, around 80% detected once. The sequenced sample consisted of PBMCs. Source of these receptors: a middle-aged woman in good health and CMV-seronegative.

CDR3 loop: CASTHRGVSNQPQHF. CDR3 sequence (DNA): TGTGCCAGCACTCACAGGGGAGTAAGCAATCAGCCCCAGCATTTT. The V gene is TRBV6-5, the J gene TRBJ1-5; 7 bases match TRBD1. The trim removed 7 bases at V and 1 base at J, leaving 7 bases unmatched. There are 15 residues in the CDR3. CDR1 and CDR2 (germline): MNHEY, SVGAGI.

This rearrangement joins TRBV19 to TRBJ1-1, with TRBD1 identical over 9 bases. The CDR3 sequence is 15 residues long. Germline V gene lookup returns CDR1 LNHDA and CDR2 SQIVND (reference sequence). The junction had 9 bases not matched to a gene; V was cut back by 8 bases and J by 2 bases. The CDR3 sequence: CASEFTGGANTEAFF. DNA for the CDR3: TGTGCCAGTGAGTTCACAGGGGGCGCAAACACTGAAGCTTTCTTT.

V is TRBV11-3 and J is TRBJ2-1; D is undetermined. Germline V gene data show CDR1 as SGHNT and CDR2 as YENEEA. Between the trimmed V and J ends, which lost 1 base and 8 bases, there was a span of 3 bases. This CDR3 has 11 amino acids. CDR3 in amino acids: CASSLADEQFF. In DNA form, the CDR3 reads TGTGCCAGCAGCTTAGCGGATGAGCAGTTCTTC.

The genes are TRBV19 and TRBJ1-1; possibly TRBD1 for D (5 bases). CDR1 is LNHDA, CDR2 SQIVND, per germline (reference sequence). The CDR3 extends over 13 amino acids. V was cut by 7 bases and J by 1 base, with 10 bases left in between. The CDR3 reads CASIDSPNTEAFF. CDR3 bases: TGTGCCAGTATTGACAGCCCGAACACTGAAGCTTTCTTT.

J is TRBJ1-5 and V is TRBV7-9; 9 bases map to TRBD1. CDR1 SEHNR and CDR2 FQNEAQ come from the germline V gene (reference sequence). This CDR3 has 15 amino acids. V dropped 5 bases and J dropped 4; count of bases not matched to a gene: 6. For the CDR3, the DNA is TGTGCCAGCAGCCACGGGGACAGGGAAAATCAGCCCCAGCATTTT. Translating it yields CASSHGDRENQPQHF.

This chain links TRBV7-9 with TRBJ1-2; no firm D call. Trimming cost V 7 bases and J 0 bases, with 15 bases left between them. Germline V lookup: CDR1 SEHNR, CDR2 FQNEAQ (reference sequence). This CDR3 region has 15 residues. CDR3 sequence reads: CASTHPRQANYGYTF. DNA of the CDR3: TGTGCCAGCACCCATCCCAGGCAGGCTAACTATGGCTACACCTTC.

This chain joins TRBV5-4 and TRBJ1-1, with TRBD1 identical over 9 bases. From germline, CDR1 is SGHNT and CDR2 YYREEE (reference sequence). V trimming: 4 bases; J trimming: 4 bases; junction bases outside the gene matches: 8. The CDR3 extends over 15 amino acids. CDR3 amino acids: CASSLPGQGGTEAFF. The CDR3 DNA reads as TGTGCCAGCAGCCTGCCGGGACAGGGAGGCACTGAAGCTTTCTTT.

This chain links TRBV6-6 with TRBJ1-2; tentative D call: TRBD1 (6 bases). Trimming pared 1 base from V and 7 bases from J, leaving 16 bases between. This CDR3 spans 15 amino acids. Germline V gene data show CDR1 as MNHNY and CDR2 as SVGAGI (reference sequence). CDR3 protein: CASSYYRDIKRGYTF. CDR3 DNA sequence: TGTGCCAGCAGTTACTACCGGGACATTAAGCGTGGCTACACCTTC.

This clone has only a few counts. This chain connects TRBV28 to TRBJ2-3; 8 nucleotides match TRBD2. CDR3 size: 19 residues. Trimming removed 1 base from V and 1 base from J; junction bases left unmatched: 13. Germline V gene sequence: CDR1 MDHEN, CDR2 SYDVKM. The CDR3 here is CASSLSGGGPMVGTDTQYF. The CDR3 coding sequence is TGTGCCAGCAGTTTATCCGGCGGGGGGCCTATGGTGGGCACAGATACGCAGTATTTT.

This chain uses TRBV7-9 with TRBJ2-5; D perhaps matches TRBD1 (8 bases). There are 15 residues in the CDR3. Per the germline V gene, CDR1 is SEHNR and CDR2 is FQNEAQ (reference sequence). The V gene lost 5 bases and the J gene lost 2 bases, with 15 bases spanning the gap. The CDR3 sequence is CASSLQGGYQETQYF. In nucleotides, the CDR3 is TGTGCCAGCAGCCTACAGGGGGGGTATCAAGAGACCCAGTACTTC.